The rows below give T cell receptor beta chains drawn from one sample of a study of T cells in localized non-small cell lung cancer. The method was immunoSEQ multiplex PCR; TCRdb's version includes in-frame clones alone and lacks a portion of them. The sample records about 92,000 clones, approximately 90% being singletons. The specimen comprised PBMCs, sampled before any cancer treatment. The receptor set was obtained from a woman aged 40-75 years with stage II squamous cell lung carcinoma. The CDR3 runs from the conserved cysteine through the conserved F or W. D genes are given only for firm matches. Clone size is stated in some rows and not others, as once, few, many or a class when expanded.

v_call	clone_size	j_call	d_call	cdr3_nt	cdr3_aa
TRBV5-1	NA	TRBJ1-5	NA	TGCGCCAGCAGCGCTTTTAGTGGTAGCAATCAGCCCCAGCATTTT	CASSAFSGSNQPQHF
TRBV6-1	NA	TRBJ1-5	NA	TGTGCCAGCAGCCCCTGGGTTCCCAATCAGCCCCAGCATTTT	CASSPWVPNQPQHF
TRBV4-1	NA	TRBJ1-2	NA	TGCGCCAGCAGCTTGGACAGTAACTATGGCTACACCTTC	CASSLDSNYGYTF
TRBV28	NA	TRBJ1-5	NA	TGTGCCAGCAGTTTGGCTGACAGGCCCAATCAGCCCCAGCATTTT	CASSLADRPNQPQHF
TRBV6-1	NA	TRBJ1-1	NA	TGTGCCAGCAGAGTAACGGGACCCAACACTGAAGCTTTCTTT	CASRVTGPNTEAFF
TRBV28	NA	TRBJ1-1	NA	TGTGCCAGCAGTTTTGGCAGGAGGAACACTGAAGCTTTCTTT	CASSFGRRNTEAFF
TRBV7-8	NA	TRBJ2-2	NA	TGTGCCAGCAGCTTAGTAGGAGGGCAGGGAATAACCGGGGAGCTGTTTTTT	CASSLVGGQGITGELFF
TRBV2	NA	TRBJ1-3	NA	TGTGCCAGCGACCGTATCCCGGTAGGAAACACCATATATTTT	CASDRIPVGNTIYF
TRBV5-5	once	TRBJ2-5	NA	TGTGCCAGCAGCTCCCCCACGGAGACCCAGTACTTC	CASSSPTETQYF
TRBV6-5	NA	TRBJ2-2	NA	TGTGCCAGCAGTTACTGGGAGGCCGGGGAGCTGTTTTTT	CASSYWEAGELFF
TRBV5-6	NA	TRBJ2-5	TRBD2	TGTGCCAGCAGCTTGGCGGTAGCGGGAGCGGGTGAGACCCAGTACTTC	CASSLAVAGAGETQYF
TRBV2	NA	TRBJ1-1	NA	TGTGCCAGCAGTTTAAACACTGAAGCTTTCTTT	CASSLNTEAFF
TRBV27	NA	TRBJ1-3	NA	TGTGCCAGCAGTTTATCGGGGAAAAGGGGAAACACCATATATTTT	CASSLSGKRGNTIYF
TRBV9	NA	TRBJ2-2	NA	TGTGCCAGCAGACGGCTGTTTGGAACCGGGGAGCTGTTTTTT	CASRRLFGTGELFF
TRBV27	NA	TRBJ1-1	NA	TGTGCCAGCAGTTTATCGATGCCTGGGCTTGAAGCTTTCTTT	CASSLSMPGLEAFF
TRBV5-4	NA	TRBJ1-2	TRBD1	TGTGCCAGCAGCTTGGGTAGGGGACAGGGACAAGGCTACACCTTC	CASSLGRGQGQGYTF
TRBV5-1	NA	TRBJ2-2	NA	TGCGCCAGCAGCTTGGGGGCCGGGGGAACCGGGGAGCTGTTTTTT	CASSLGAGGTGELFF
TRBV10-2	few	TRBJ1-5	NA	TGCGCCAGCAGTGAGAACACCCTGAGGCCCCAGCATTTT	CASSENTLRPQHF
TRBV5-1	NA	TRBJ2-2	NA	TGCGCCAGCACCCTAGGAAACACCGGGGAGCTGTTTTTT	CASTLGNTGELFF
TRBV5-6	NA	TRBJ2-1	TRBD2	TGTGCCAGCAGCTGGGGCCCGGGACTAGCGGGAGGGGTCAATGAGCAGTTCTTC	CASSWGPGLAGGVNEQFF
TRBV9	NA	TRBJ1-2	NA	TGTGCCAGCAGGGGGAGTCGCGGCTACACCTTC	CASRGSRGYTF
TRBV11-2	NA	TRBJ2-1	TRBD2	TGTGCCAGCAGCTTAGTCGGGGGGGCGTACAATGAGCAGTTCTTC	CASSLVGGAYNEQFF
TRBV5-4	NA	TRBJ1-2	NA	TGTGCCAGCAGCTTGGGTGGTGACTATGGCTACACCTTC	CASSLGGDYGYTF
TRBV18	NA	TRBJ2-5	NA	TGTGCCAGCTCACCACGTCAGATGGAGACCCAGTACTTC	CASSPRQMETQYF
TRBV29-1	NA	TRBJ1-1	TRBD1	TGCAGCGTGGGCCCGCACAGGGGCGCTGAAGCTTTCTTT	CSVGPHRGAEAFF
TRBV19	once	TRBJ1-5	NA	TGTGCCAGTACCCCTTACGTGACAGTATATCAGCCCCAGCATTTT	CASTPYVTVYQPQHF
TRBV28	NA	TRBJ1-2	NA	TGTGCCAGCTACACTACCCTGCGGAATGTCCCCGGCTACACCTTC	CASYTTLRNVPGYTF
TRBV7-2	NA	TRBJ1-1	NA	TGTGCCAGCAGCTTAGTGCAGGGAGGGAACACTGAAGCTTTCTTT	CASSLVQGGNTEAFF
TRBV7-9	NA	TRBJ2-1	TRBD2	TGTGCCAGCAGCCTCGCGGGGGGCCTTAATGAGCAGTTCTTC	CASSLAGGLNEQFF
TRBV6-1	NA	TRBJ2-7	TRBD2	TGTGCCACTAAAGGGGCGGGGGGCTCCTACGAGCAGTACTTC	CATKGAGGSYEQYF
TRBV5-1	NA	TRBJ2-2	TRBD2	TGCGCCAGCAGCTCTCAACGCGGGGGGCGAGGCACCGGGGAGCTGTTTTTT	CASSSQRGGRGTGELFF
TRBV30	NA	TRBJ1-2	NA	TGTGCCTGGAGGGAACCTGGACAGTATGGCTACACCTTC	CAWREPGQYGYTF
TRBV5-4	NA	TRBJ2-1	TRBD2	TGTGCCACGCAACTAGCGGGAGGCCGGTGGAATGAGCAGTTCTTC	CATQLAGGRWNEQFF
TRBV6-1	NA	TRBJ2-1	NA	TGTGCCAGCAGGAGGGGGGGAGGTCCCCACAATGAGCAGTTCTTC	CASRRGGGPHNEQFF
TRBV7-6	few	TRBJ2-3	TRBD2	TGTGCCAGCAGCTTGAGCGGGGGGACCACAGATACGCAGTATTTT	CASSLSGGTTDTQYF
TRBV13	NA	TRBJ2-5	TRBD1	TGTGCCAGCGGACAGGGCGAAGAGACCCAGTACTTC	CASGQGEETQYF
TRBV5-1	NA	TRBJ1-1	NA	TGCGCCAGCAGCCCCGGGACACTGGGATATGAAGCTTTCTTT	CASSPGTLGYEAFF
TRBV5-4	NA	TRBJ2-3	NA	TGTGCCAGCAGCGCACCATCACGAACAGATACGCAGTATTTT	CASSAPSRTDTQYF
TRBV18	once	TRBJ2-5	TRBD1	TGTGCCAGCTCACCATCGACAGGGGGGGCACAGGGAGAGACCCAGTACTTC	CASSPSTGGAQGETQYF
TRBV6-6	NA	TRBJ2-5	TRBD2	TGTGCCAGCAAATACGGGACTAGCGGACAAGAGACCCAGTACTTC	CASKYGTSGQETQYF
TRBV27	NA	TRBJ2-7	NA	TGTGCCAGCAGTATATACAGGGACTCCTACGAGCAGTACTTC	CASSIYRDSYEQYF
TRBV7-6	NA	TRBJ2-3	NA	TGTGCCAGCAGCTTAGCTTGGGGGGAGGATACGCAGTATTTT	CASSLAWGEDTQYF
TRBV27	NA	TRBJ2-3	TRBD2	TGTGCCAGCAGTTTATACGCTCTAGCGGGGCTCGCCACAGATACGCAGTATTTT	CASSLYALAGLATDTQYF
TRBV6-1	once	TRBJ1-4	NA	TGTGCCAGCAGTGAAATGTGGGGGAGGGCGGGTGAAAAACTGTTTTTT	CASSEMWGRAGEKLFF
TRBV15	NA	TRBJ1-1	NA	TGTGCCACCAGCATCCGCGGGGGGAACACTGAAGCTTTCTTT	CATSIRGGNTEAFF
TRBV2	once	TRBJ1-2	TRBD1	TGTGCCAGGGGCAGACAGGGATCCAACTATGGCTACACCTTC	CARGRQGSNYGYTF
TRBV25-1	once	TRBJ1-3	NA	TGTGCCAGCACCGCAAGGGGTAGCTCTGGAAACACCATATATTTT	CASTARGSSGNTIYF
TRBV7-8	NA	TRBJ2-7	NA	TGTGCCAGCAGCCGGATCGGAACCACCCTCTACGAGCAGTACTTC	CASSRIGTTLYEQYF
TRBV5-5	NA	TRBJ1-1	NA	TGTGCCAGCAGCTGGGGTCTAGGGGCCTATGAAGCTTTCTTT	CASSWGLGAYEAFF
TRBV30	NA	TRBJ2-1	NA	TGTGCCTGGACCAGAGGTCTAAACAATGAGCAGTTCTTC	CAWTRGLNNEQFF
TRBV10-3	few	TRBJ1-2	TRBD1	TGTGCCATCAGCGGGACAGCCCCTAACTATGGCTACACCTTC	CAISGTAPNYGYTF
TRBV11-2	NA	TRBJ2-2	TRBD1	TGTGCCAGCAGCACCAGGACAGGGCGCGGCACCGGGGAGCTGTTTTTT	CASSTRTGRGTGELFF
TRBV7-9	NA	TRBJ1-1	NA	TGTGCCAGCAGCTCGTCGGGGACTGAAGCTTTCTTT	CASSSSGTEAFF
TRBV19	NA	TRBJ2-5	NA	TGTGCCAGTAGTCCCACCTCAGGGGCCGCGCAAGAGACCCAGTACTTC	CASSPTSGAAQETQYF
TRBV6-6	NA	TRBJ2-7	TRBD1	TGTGCCAGCAGTTTTGGGGACAGTTCCTACGAGCAGTACTTC	CASSFGDSSYEQYF
TRBV6-1	NA	TRBJ1-1	NA	TGTGCCAGCACCCTCAGTGGGATCTGGTCTGAAGCTTTCTTT	CASTLSGIWSEAFF
TRBV6-6	NA	TRBJ1-5	TRBD1	TGTGCCAGCAGGGACCAGGGGGTTCGACAGCCCCAGCATTTT	CASRDQGVRQPQHF
TRBV11-2	NA	TRBJ1-3	NA	TGTGCCAGCAGCCCAACAGGGTTTGGAAACACCATATATTTT	CASSPTGFGNTIYF